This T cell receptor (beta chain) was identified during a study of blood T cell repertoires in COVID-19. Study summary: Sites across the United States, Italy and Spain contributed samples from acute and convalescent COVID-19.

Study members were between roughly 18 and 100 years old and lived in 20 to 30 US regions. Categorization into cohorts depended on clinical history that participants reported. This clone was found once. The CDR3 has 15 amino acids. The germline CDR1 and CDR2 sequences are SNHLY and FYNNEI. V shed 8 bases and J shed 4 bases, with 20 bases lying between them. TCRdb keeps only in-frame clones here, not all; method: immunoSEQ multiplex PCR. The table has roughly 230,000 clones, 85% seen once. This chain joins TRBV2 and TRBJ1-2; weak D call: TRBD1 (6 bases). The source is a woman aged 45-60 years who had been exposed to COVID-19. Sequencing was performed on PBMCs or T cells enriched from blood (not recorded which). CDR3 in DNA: TGTGCCAGCTTCCTGGGGCAGGGGCTGGGCTATGGCTACACCTTC. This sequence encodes CASFLGQGLGYGYTF.